A single sample is the source of the 21 T cell receptor beta chains below, sequenced in a study of human T cells and chemical hapten exposure. TCRdb re-derived calls from the RACE reads in MiXCR, one entry per CDR3 protein. The data hold 70,000 to 90,000 distinct CDR3 sequences, with roughly 10% observed a single time. Time point reported: patch test 2, 6 weeks after DPC sensitization. Treatment of the sample: therapeutic diphenylcyclopropenone sensitization with weekly scalp DPC. The source material was whole blood, sampled in connection with sensitization to the hapten diphenylcyclopropenone (DPC). These receptor sequences come from a woman aged 45-60 years with alopecia areata. Some clones in this sample may be carry-over from other donors' samples.

In its sample, this clonotype was seen many times. The V and J genes are TRBV20-1 and TRBJ1-1; 9 nucleotides line up with TRBD1. From germline, CDR1 is DFQATT and CDR2 SNEGSKA (reference sequence). Unmatched junction bases numbered 6, after V lost 5 bases and J lost 5 bases. CDR3 length: 13 amino acids. CDR3: CSASVDRGTEAFF. CDR3 DNA: TGCAGTGCTTCGGTGGACAGGGGTACTGAAGCTTTCTTT.

In its sample, this clonotype was seen many times. The genes are TRBV5-5 and TRBJ2-3, with D perhaps matching TRBD1 (5 bases). This CDR3 region has 13 residues. Germline V lookup: CDR1 SGHKS, CDR2 YYEKEE (reference sequence). V was clipped by 3 bases and J by 4 bases, with 9 bases between them. The CDR3 sequence: CASSSRVSDTQYF. The CDR3 DNA reads TGTGCCAGCAGCTCCAGGGTTTCAGATACGCAGTATTTT.

V and J are TRBV14 and TRBJ1-6, with D unclear. The V and J ends lost 1 base and 7 bases respectively, with 5 bases between them. The CDR3 sequence is 13 residues long. Germline values: CDR1 SGHDN, CDR2 FVKESK. The CDR3 DNA reads TGTGCCAGCAGCCAAGTATGGAATTCACCCCTCCACTTT. This sequence encodes CASSQVWNSPLHF.

This clonotype appeared a few times. This chain uses TRBV2 with TRBJ2-3, with D maybe TRBD2 (6 bases). Germline lookup yields CDR1 SNHLY and CDR2 FYNNEI. The CDR3 totals 11 residues. V dropped 8 bases and J dropped 10 bases, with 13 bases sitting between them. CDR3 DNA sequence: TGTGCCAGCGGAGGGGACGGTGCGCAGTATTTT. This encodes CASGGDGAQYF.

This chain connects TRBV27 to TRBJ1-4; 11 bases match TRBD1. The CDR3 has 14 residues. Trimming cost V 7 bases and J 7 bases; bases outside gene matches: 5. From germline, CDR1 is MNHEY and CDR2 SMNVEV (reference sequence). As DNA, the CDR3 is TGTGCCAGCAAAGGACAGGGGGCAACTGAAAAACTGTTTTTT. It specifies CASKGQGATEKLFF.

This clonotype was counted only a few times. This chain links TRBV29-1 with TRBJ1-1; TRBD1 agrees at 9 bases. The V segment lost 3 bases and the J segment 2 bases; nucleotides outside the gene matches: 1. CDR3 length: 13 amino acids. CDR1 and CDR2 (germline): SQVTM, ANQGSEA. The CDR3 DNA reads as TGCAGCGTTGAGGACAGGGGAAACACTGAAGCTTTCTTT. Its translation: CSVEDRGNTEAFF.

The rearrangement joins TRBV2 to TRBJ2-3; D call uncertain. Trimming left V 5 bases short and J 2 bases short, with 11 bases between. Germline loops: CDR1 SNHLY, CDR2 FYNNEI. The CDR3 is 14 residues long. CDR3 loop: CASSHERHTDTQYF. The CDR3 DNA is TGTGCCAGCAGTCATGAGCGACACACAGATACGCAGTATTTT. The entire variable domain, with the rest obtained from reference TRBV2 and TRBJ2-3, is as follows: EPEVTQTPSHQVTQMGQEVILRCVPISNHLYFYWYRQILGQKVEFLVSFYNNEISEKSEIFDDQFSVERPDGSNFTLKIRSTKLEDSAMYFCASSHERHTDTQYFGPGTRLTVL.

This clonotype was observed a few times. For the CDR3, the DNA is TGTGCCAGCAGCTCCTTAGCGGGAGGGCCCCTCCAGTTCTTC. Translating gives CASSSLAGGPLQFF. The chain is built from TRBV7-9 and TRBJ2-1; 11 bases map to TRBD2. The germline gives CDR1 SEHNR, CDR2 FQNEAQ (reference sequence). Losses at the gene ends were 4 bases for V and 13 bases for J; bases not matched to a gene: 9. This CDR3 has 14 amino acids.

J is TRBJ1-1 and V is TRBV12-3 or TRBV12-4; 7 positions match TRBD1. V was clipped by 1 base and J by 4 bases; unmatched bases: 6. The CDR3 contains 15 residues. The CDR3 DNA reads as TGTGCCAGCAGTTTAGATAGGGGGCCCGGCACTGAAGCTTTCTTT. Protein sequence: CASSLDRGPGTEAFF.

The chain joins TRBV4-2 to TRBJ2-1; 13 bases are a match to TRBD2. The V gene end was trimmed by 4 bases and the J gene end by 1 base; junction bases not matched to a gene: 4. Germline values: CDR1 LGHNA, CDR2 YNFKEQ. CDR3 size: 17 residues. The CDR3 nucleotides read TGTGCCAGCAGCCCCGGGACTAGCGGGATATCCTACAATGAGCAGTTCTTC. It translates to CASSPGTSGISYNEQFF.

In this sample, this clonotype turned up a few times. The rearrangement links TRBV19 to TRBJ1-4; TRBD1 agrees at 8 bases. From germline, CDR1 is LNHDA and CDR2 SQIVND (reference sequence). The junction had 13 bases not matched to a gene; V was cut back by 5 bases and J by 8 bases. The CDR3 sequence is 16 residues long. CDR3 region: CASSRTGRDPGEKLFF. As DNA, the CDR3 is TGTGCCAGTAGTCGGACAGGGAGGGATCCCGGCGAAAAACTGTTTTTT.

This clonotype was observed a handful of times. The rearrangement links TRBV5-1 to TRBJ2-5, with 7 nucleotides matching TRBD2. This CDR3 has 16 residues. The J segment lost 1 base and the V segment lost 4 bases, leaving 10 bases of the junction unmatched. Germline V gives CDR1 SGHRS, CDR2 YFSETQ. This chain's CDR3 is CASSLTAGVVQETQYF. CDR3 nucleotides: TGCGCCAGCAGCCTGACGGCGGGGGTCGTCCAAGAGACCCAGTACTTC.

This clonotype was seen a handful of times. This chain joins TRBV9 and TRBJ1-6, with 7 bases fitting TRBD1. Losses at the gene ends were 4 bases for V and 9 bases for J; bases not matched to a gene: 10. This CDR3 is built from 15 residues. The germline V gene has CDR1 SGDLS and CDR2 YYNGEE. Here the CDR3 DNA reads TGTGCCAGCAGCCCCCGGGAGGGGGCAGGTTCACCCCTCCACTTT. Protein product: CASSPREGAGSPLHF.

The V call is TRBV5-1, the J call TRBJ2-3; D perhaps matches TRBD2 (5 bases). CDR1 is SGHRS, CDR2 YFSETQ, per germline. The CDR3 spans 14 residues. Trimming shortened V by 0 bases and J by 1 base, and 6 bases separated the two germline ends. CDR3 nucleotide sequence: TGCGCCAGCAGCTTGGGAGCGGGCACAGATACGCAGTATTTT. This encodes CASSLGAGTDTQYF.

This clonotype was seen more than once but under ten times. The chain links TRBV14 to TRBJ2-3; D gene ambiguous. The CDR3 is made up of 15 amino acids. Germline V gene lookup returns CDR1 SGHDN and CDR2 FVKESK. V lost 3 bases, J lost 2 bases, and 12 bases lay in between. Here the CDR3 reads CASSQSNLNTDTQYF. CDR3 DNA: TGTGCCAGCAGCCAGTCTAACCTGAACACAGATACGCAGTATTTT.

This clonotype was counted at least ten times. The J gene is TRBJ2-5, the V gene TRBV11-1, with 7 bases identical to TRBD1. V lost 2 bases and J lost 2; bases outside the gene matches: 5. CDR3 length equals 15 residues. In germline, CDR1 is SGHAT, CDR2 FQDESV (reference sequence). Here the CDR3 reads CASSLNRGSQETQYF. CDR3 nucleotides: TGTGCCAGCAGCTTAAACAGGGGATCACAAGAGACCCAGTACTTC.

The CDR3 spells CASSLYPELFF. The CDR3 region has the DNA TGTGCCAGCAGTTTATATCCGGAGCTGTTTTTT. J is TRBJ2-2 and V is TRBV12-3 or TRBV12-4, with D hard to call. Trimming cost V 2 bases and J 10 bases, with 5 bases left between them. The CDR3 runs to 11 residues.

This clonotype has a handful of counts. The V and J genes are TRBV3-1 and TRBJ2-1; the match to TRBD2 covers 13 bases. This CDR3 has 18 residues. V lost 7 bases and J lost 10; bases outside the gene matches: 19. CDR1 is LGHDT, CDR2 YNNKEL, per germline (reference sequence). The CDR3 DNA reads as TGTGCCAGCACCACCGATACTAGCGGGGGGGCCGTTAAGGGGGAGCAGTTCTTC. Translated, it gives CASTTDTSGGAVKGEQFF.

The chain joins TRBV9 to TRBJ2-5; D is tentatively TRBD1 or TRBD2 (5 bases each). Germline V CDR1 and CDR2: SGDLS, YYNGEE. With 3 bases removed from V and 3 bases from J, the gap between germline ends came to 15 bases. The CDR3 runs 15 residues. The chain's CDR3 is CASSGPGPGKETQYF. CDR3 nucleotides: TGTGCCAGCAGCGGACCGGGACCGGGAAAAGAGACCCAGTACTTC. The full variable domain, completed using reference TRBV9 and TRBJ2-5, is DSGVTQTPKHLITATGQRVTLRCSPRSGDLSVYWYQQSLDQGLQFLIQYYNGEERAKGNILERFSAQQFPDLHSELNLSSLELGDSALYFCASSGPGPGKETQYFGPGTRLLVL.

The chain uses TRBV28 and TRBJ2-7, with 9 positions matching TRBD1. Germline V CDR1 and CDR2: MDHEN, SYDVKM. This CDR3 spans 14 amino acids. V trimming: 7 bases; J trimming: 6 bases; junction bases outside the gene matches: 10. The CDR3 spells CASTLGQGRVEQYF. The DNA of the CDR3 is TGTGCCAGCACCCTGGGACAGGGTCGAGTCGAGCAGTACTTC.

This clonotype appeared many times. V usage is TRBV11-2 and J usage is TRBJ2-5; D not certain. V dropped 3 bases and J dropped 5 bases, with 7 bases sitting between them. CDR1 and CDR2 (germline): SGHAT, FQNNGV. The CDR3 contains 12 residues. In DNA, the CDR3 is TGTGCCAGCAGCTTGGTCCGGGAGACCCAGTACTTC. As protein: CASSLVRETQYF.